This T cell receptor beta chain comes out of a study of cytomegalovirus exposure and HLA in healthy donors. Study context: Earlier work reported approximately 110 million unique TCR beta sequences from 180 million or so T cells. The study's findings and limits: Reportedly, diagnosis of cytomegalovirus status by the classifier showed high specificity and sensitivity. Presence/absence analysis assumed near-uniform sequencing depth across donors.

Points on this clone: Its antigen is unidentified.

V lost 5 bases and J 6 bases, leaving 7 bases between the germline ends. Per germline, CDR1 SEHNR and CDR2 FQNEAQ (reference sequence). The CDR3 runs 12 residues. With 60 Vbeta and 13 Jbeta primers, the PCR was carried out. Using immunoSEQ multiplex PCR, the repertoire was profiled, and TCRdb retains in-frame clones only, with some absent. Here the sample spans 150,000 to 200,000 clones, about 90% being singletons. This sequence was found in a girl in the first two years of life in good health and CMV-seronegative. The source material was PBMCs. The chain carries TRBV7-9 and TRBJ2-2, with D maybe TRBD1 (6 bases). CDR3: CASSPGAGELFF. For the CDR3, the DNA is TGTGCCAGCAGCCCAGGGGCCGGGGAGCTGTTTTTT. Full variable domain (remainder filled in from reference TRBV7-9 and TRBJ2-2): DTGVSQNPRHKITKRGQNVTFRCDPISEHNRLYWYRQTLGQGPEFLTYFQNEAQLEKSRLLSDRFSAERPKGSFSTLEIQRTEQGDSAMYLCASSPGAGELFFGEGSRLTVL.